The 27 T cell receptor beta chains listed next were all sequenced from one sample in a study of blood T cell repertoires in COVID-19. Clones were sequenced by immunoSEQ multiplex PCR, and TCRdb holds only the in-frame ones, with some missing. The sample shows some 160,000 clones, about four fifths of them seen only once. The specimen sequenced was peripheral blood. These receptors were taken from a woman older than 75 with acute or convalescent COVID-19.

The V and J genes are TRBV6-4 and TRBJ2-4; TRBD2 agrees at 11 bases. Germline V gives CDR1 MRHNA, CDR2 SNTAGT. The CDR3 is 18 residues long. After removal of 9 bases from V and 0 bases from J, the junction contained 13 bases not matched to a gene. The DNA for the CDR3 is TGTGCCAGAATAACGCGGACTAGCGGGTCGTCAGCCAAAAACATTCAGTACTTC. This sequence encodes CARITRTSGSSAKNIQYF.

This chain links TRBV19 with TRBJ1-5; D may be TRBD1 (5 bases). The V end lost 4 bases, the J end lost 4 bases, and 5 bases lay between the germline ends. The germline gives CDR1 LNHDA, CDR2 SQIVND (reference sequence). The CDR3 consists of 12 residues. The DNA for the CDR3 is TGTGCCAGTAGTACAGGGAATCAGCCCCAGCATTTT. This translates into CASSTGNQPQHF.

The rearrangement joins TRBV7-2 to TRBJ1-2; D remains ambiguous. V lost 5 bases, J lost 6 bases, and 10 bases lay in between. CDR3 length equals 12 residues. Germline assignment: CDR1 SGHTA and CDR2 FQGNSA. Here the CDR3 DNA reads TGTGCCAGCAGCCCTCCGGTCCATGGCTACACCTTC. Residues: CASSPPVHGYTF.

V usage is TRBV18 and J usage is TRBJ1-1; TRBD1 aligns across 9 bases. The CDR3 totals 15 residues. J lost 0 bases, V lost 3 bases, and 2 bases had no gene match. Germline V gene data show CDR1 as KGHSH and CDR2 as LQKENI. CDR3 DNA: TGTGCCAGCTCACCCGGGACAGGGTTGAACACTGAAGCTTTCTTT. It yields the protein CASSPGTGLNTEAFF. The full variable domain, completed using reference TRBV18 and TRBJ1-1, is NAGVMQNPRHLVRRRGQEARLRCSPMKGHSHVYWYRQLPEEGLKFMVYLQKENIIDESGMPKERFSAEFPKEGPSILRIQQVVRGDSAAYFCASSPGTGLNTEAFFGQGTRLTVV.

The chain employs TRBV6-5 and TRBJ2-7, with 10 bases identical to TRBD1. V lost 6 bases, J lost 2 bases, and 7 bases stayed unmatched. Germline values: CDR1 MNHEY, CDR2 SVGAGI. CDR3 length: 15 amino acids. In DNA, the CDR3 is TGTGCCAGCAGGGCGGGACAGGGGATGGCCTACGAGCAGTACTTC. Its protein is CASRAGQGMAYEQYF.

CDR3 amino acids: CASSVGENEKLFF. The CDR3 coding sequence is TGTGCCAGCTCGGTGGGAGAGAACGAAAAACTGTTTTTT. V usage is TRBV18 and J usage is TRBJ1-4, with D unresolved. Germline V CDR1 and CDR2: KGHSH, LQKENI. CDR3 length: 13 residues. V lost 6 bases and J lost 8, with 13 bases in between. The full variable domain, in which reference TRBV18 and TRBJ1-4 provide the parts outside the CDR3, is NAGVMQNPRHLVRRRGQEARLRCSPMKGHSHVYWYRQLPEEGLKFMVYLQKENIIDESGMPKERFSAEFPKEGPSILRIQQVVRGDSAAYFCASSVGENEKLFFGSGTQLSVL.

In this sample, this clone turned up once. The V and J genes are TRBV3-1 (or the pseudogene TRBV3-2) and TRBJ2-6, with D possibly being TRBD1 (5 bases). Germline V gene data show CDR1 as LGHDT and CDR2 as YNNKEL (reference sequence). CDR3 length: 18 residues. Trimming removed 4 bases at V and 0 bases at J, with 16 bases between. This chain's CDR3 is CASSRNPTAYSGANVLTF. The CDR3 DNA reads TGTGCCAGCAGCCGAAACCCGACAGCCTACTCTGGGGCCAACGTCCTGACTTTC.

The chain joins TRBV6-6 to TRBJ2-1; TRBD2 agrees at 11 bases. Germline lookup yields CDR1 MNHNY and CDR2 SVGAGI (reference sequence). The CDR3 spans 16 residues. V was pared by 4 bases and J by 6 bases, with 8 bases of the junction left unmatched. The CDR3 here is CASSSGGGLAVNEQFF. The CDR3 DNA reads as TGTGCCAGCAGTTCTGGAGGGGGACTAGCGGTCAATGAGCAGTTCTTC.

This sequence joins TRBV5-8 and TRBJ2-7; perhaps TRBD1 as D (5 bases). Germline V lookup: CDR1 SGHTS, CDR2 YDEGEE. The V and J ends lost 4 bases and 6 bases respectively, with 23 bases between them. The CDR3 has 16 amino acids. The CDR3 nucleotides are TGTGCCAGCAGCCCTCTTGCAGGGAAGGGTCTGGGCGAGCAGTACTTC. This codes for CASSPLAGKGLGEQYF.

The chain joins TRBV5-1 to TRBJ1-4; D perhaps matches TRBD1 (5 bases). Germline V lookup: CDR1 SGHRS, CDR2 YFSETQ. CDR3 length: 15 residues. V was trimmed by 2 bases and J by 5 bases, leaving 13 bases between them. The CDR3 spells CASSFDSASNEKLFF. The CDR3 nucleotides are TGCGCCAGCAGCTTCGACAGCGCCTCGAATGAAAAACTGTTTTTT.

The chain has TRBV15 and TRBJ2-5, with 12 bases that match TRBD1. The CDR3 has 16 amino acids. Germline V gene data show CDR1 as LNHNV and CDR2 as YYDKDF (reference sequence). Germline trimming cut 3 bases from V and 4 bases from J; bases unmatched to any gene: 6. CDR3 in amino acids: CATSSRDRGLGETQYF. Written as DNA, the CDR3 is TGTGCCACCAGCAGCCGGGACAGGGGGCTCGGAGAGACCCAGTACTTC.

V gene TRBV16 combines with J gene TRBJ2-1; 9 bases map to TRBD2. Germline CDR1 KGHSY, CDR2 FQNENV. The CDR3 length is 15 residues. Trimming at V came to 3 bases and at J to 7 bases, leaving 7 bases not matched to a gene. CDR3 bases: TGTGCCAGCAGCCAGGTTAGCGGGAGTGGTAATGAGCAGTTCTTC. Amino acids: CASSQVSGSGNEQFF.

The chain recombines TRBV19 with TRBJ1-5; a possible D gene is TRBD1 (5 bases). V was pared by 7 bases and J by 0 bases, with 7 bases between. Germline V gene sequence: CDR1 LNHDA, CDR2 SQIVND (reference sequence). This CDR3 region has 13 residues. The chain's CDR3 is CASTQGSNQPQHF. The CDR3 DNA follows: TGTGCCAGTACCCAGGGTAGCAATCAGCCCCAGCATTTT.

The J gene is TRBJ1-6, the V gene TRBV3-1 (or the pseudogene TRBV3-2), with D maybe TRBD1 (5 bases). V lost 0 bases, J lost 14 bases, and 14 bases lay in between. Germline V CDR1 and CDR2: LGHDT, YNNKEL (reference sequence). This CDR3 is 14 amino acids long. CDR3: CASSQENRLTTLHF. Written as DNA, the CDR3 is TGTGCCAGCAGCCAAGAGAACAGGTTGACAACCCTCCACTTT.

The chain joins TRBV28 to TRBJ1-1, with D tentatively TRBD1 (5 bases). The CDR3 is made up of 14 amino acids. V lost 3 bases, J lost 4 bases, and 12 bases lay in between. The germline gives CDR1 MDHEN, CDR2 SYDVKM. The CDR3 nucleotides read TGTGCCAGCAGTTTGGGGGGAAGTGGCACTGAAGCTTTCTTT. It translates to CASSLGGSGTEAFF.

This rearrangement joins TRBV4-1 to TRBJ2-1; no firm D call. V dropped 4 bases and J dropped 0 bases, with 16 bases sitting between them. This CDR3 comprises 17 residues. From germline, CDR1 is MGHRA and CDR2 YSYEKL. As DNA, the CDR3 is TGCGCCAGCAGCCGAGAAGCCCAGGCCAGCTCCTACAATGAGCAGTTCTTC. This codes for CASSREAQASSYNEQFF.

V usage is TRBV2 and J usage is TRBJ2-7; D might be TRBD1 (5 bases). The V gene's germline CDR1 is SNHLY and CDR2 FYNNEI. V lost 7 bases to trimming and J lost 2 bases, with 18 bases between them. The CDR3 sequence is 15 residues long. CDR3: CASTPKGIKAYEQYF. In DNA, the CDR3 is TGTGCCAGCACTCCCAAGGGGATAAAGGCCTACGAGCAGTACTTC.

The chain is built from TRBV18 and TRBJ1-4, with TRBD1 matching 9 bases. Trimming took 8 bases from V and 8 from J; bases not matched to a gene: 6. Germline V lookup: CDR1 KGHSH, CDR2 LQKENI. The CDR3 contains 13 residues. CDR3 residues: CASEQGAGEKLFF. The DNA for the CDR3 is TGTGCCAGCGAACAGGGGGCCGGGGAAAAACTGTTTTTT.

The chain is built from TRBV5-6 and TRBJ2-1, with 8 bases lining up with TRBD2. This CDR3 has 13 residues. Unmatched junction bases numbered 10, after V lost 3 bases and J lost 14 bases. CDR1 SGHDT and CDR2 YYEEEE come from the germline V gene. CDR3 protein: CASSSFSGRGEFF. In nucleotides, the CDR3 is TGTGCCAGCAGCTCCTTCTCCGGGAGGGGGGAGTTCTTC.

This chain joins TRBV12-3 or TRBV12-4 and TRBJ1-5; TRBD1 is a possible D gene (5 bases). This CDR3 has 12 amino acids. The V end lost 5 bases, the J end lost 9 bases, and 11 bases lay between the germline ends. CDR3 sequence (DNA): TGTGCCAGCAGTGTAAGGGGACTGCCCCAGCATTTT. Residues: CASSVRGLPQHF.

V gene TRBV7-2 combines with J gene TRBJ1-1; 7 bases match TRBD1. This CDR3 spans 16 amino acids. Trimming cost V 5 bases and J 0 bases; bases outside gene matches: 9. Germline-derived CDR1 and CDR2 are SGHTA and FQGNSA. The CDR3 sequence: CASSESTGRMNTEAFF. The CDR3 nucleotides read TGTGCCAGCAGCGAATCGACAGGGCGCATGAACACTGAAGCTTTCTTT.

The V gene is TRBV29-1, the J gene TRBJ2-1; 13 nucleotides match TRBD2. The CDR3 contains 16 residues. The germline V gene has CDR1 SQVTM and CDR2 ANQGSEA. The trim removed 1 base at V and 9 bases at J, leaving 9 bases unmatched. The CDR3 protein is CSVEVETSGRFGEQFF. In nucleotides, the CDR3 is TGCAGCGTTGAAGTTGAGACTAGCGGGAGGTTCGGTGAGCAGTTCTTC.

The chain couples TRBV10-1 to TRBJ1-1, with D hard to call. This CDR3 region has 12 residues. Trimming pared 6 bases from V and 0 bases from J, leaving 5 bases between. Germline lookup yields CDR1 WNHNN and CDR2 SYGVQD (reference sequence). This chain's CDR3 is CASSGLNTEAFF. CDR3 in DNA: TGCGCCAGCAGCGGTCTGAACACTGAAGCTTTCTTT.

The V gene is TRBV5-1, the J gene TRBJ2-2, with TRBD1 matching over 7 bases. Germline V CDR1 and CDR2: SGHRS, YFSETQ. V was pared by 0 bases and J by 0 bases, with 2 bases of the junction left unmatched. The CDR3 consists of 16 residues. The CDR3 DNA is TGCGCCAGCAGCTTGGTAGGGGGCGCGAACACCGGGGAGCTGTTTTTT. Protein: CASSLVGGANTGELFF. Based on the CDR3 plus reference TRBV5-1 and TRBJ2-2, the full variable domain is KAGVTQTPRYLIKTRGQQVTLSCSPISGHRSVSWYQQTPGQGLQFLFEYFSETQRNKGNFPGRFSGRQFSNSRSEMNVSTLELGDSALYLCASSLVGGANTGELFFGEGSRLTVL.

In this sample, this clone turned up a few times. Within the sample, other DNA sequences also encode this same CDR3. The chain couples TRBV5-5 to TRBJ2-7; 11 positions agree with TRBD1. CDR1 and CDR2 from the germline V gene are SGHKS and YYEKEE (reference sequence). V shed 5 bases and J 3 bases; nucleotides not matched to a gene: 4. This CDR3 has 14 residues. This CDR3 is CASSPGTGGYEQYF. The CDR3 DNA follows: TGTGCCAGCAGTCCCGGGACAGGGGGCTACGAGCAGTACTTC.

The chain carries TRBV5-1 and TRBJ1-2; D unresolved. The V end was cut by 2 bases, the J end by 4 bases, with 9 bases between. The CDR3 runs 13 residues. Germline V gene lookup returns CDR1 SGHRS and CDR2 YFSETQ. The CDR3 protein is CASSLVRSYGYTF. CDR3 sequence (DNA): TGCGCCAGCAGCTTAGTACGGAGCTATGGCTACACCTTC.

The CDR3 loop is CASSVATGFTGELFF. Written as DNA, the CDR3 is TGTGCCAGCAGCGTAGCGACAGGGTTCACCGGGGAGCTGTTTTTT. V and J are TRBV9 and TRBJ2-2, with 7 bases identical to TRBD1. Germline V lookup: CDR1 SGDLS, CDR2 YYNGEE. The CDR3 runs 15 residues. The V segment lost 0 bases and the J segment 4 bases; nucleotides outside the gene matches: 3.